These T cell receptor beta chains were read from a single sample in a study of CD8+CD57+ T cells in acquired aplastic anemia. TCRdb passed the reads through MiXCR, listing each CDR3 protein once. The sample carries under 200,000 distinct CDR3 sequences, 64% recorded once. The sequencing input was sorted CD4+, CD8+, or CD8+CD57+ T cells (not recorded which) from PBMCs. These receptors originate from a human donor with severe aplastic anemia or a healthy control (not recorded which). Both conserved end residues are trimmed from each CDR3.

v_call: TRBV3-1; j_call: TRBJ2-1; cdr3_aa: ASSPLAGSSYNEQF
v_call: TRBV10-3; j_call: TRBJ1-2; cdr3_aa: ASSGDSGYT
v_call: TRBV24-1; j_call: TRBJ2-3; cdr3_aa: ATSATVSPTDTQY
v_call: TRBV7-9; j_call: TRBJ1-2; cdr3_aa: ASSEGQGNYGYT
v_call: TRBV6-1; j_call: TRBJ1-1; cdr3_aa: ASSPSQGVTEAF
v_call: TRBV29-1; j_call: TRBJ2-1; cdr3_aa: SVTSAFYNEQF
v_call: TRBV19; j_call: TRBJ1-1; cdr3_aa: ASRPGTGGAGTEAF
v_call: TRBV28; j_call: TRBJ2-7; cdr3_aa: ASSLPYEQY
v_call: TRBV19; j_call: TRBJ1-4; cdr3_aa: ASSISQAREKLF
v_call: TRBV7-9; j_call: TRBJ1-6; cdr3_aa: ASSRGQRDSPLH
v_call: TRBV7-9; j_call: TRBJ1-5; cdr3_aa: ASSLESVNQPQH
v_call: TRBV15; j_call: TRBJ2-1; cdr3_aa: ATSRDRTDYNEQF
v_call: TRBV15; j_call: TRBJ1-1; cdr3_aa: ATSRDETANTEAF
v_call: TRBV19; j_call: TRBJ1-3; cdr3_aa: ASNGQGTFGNTIY
v_call: TRBV25-1; j_call: TRBJ1-2; cdr3_aa: ASSETGTGYGYT
v_call: TRBV5-1; j_call: TRBJ1-1; cdr3_aa: ASSRGQGLGEAF
v_call: TRBV6-1; j_call: TRBJ2-7; cdr3_aa: ASGDSLTLEEQY
v_call: TRBV15; j_call: TRBJ1-4; cdr3_aa: ATSTADRANEKLF
v_call: TRBV20-1; j_call: TRBJ2-7; cdr3_aa: SASEGYGSYEQY
v_call: TRBV9; j_call: TRBJ1-4; cdr3_aa: ASSGGGSYNEKLF
v_call: TRBV7-9; j_call: TRBJ2-7; cdr3_aa: ASSLVGQYEQY
v_call: TRBV9; j_call: TRBJ1-1; cdr3_aa: ASSVAAGSEAF
v_call: TRBV11-2; j_call: TRBJ2-7; cdr3_aa: ASSLVGTYEQY
v_call: TRBV20-1; j_call: TRBJ2-5; cdr3_aa: SALGTSGRIGETQY
v_call: TRBV6-1; j_call: TRBJ2-1; cdr3_aa: ASSEGSGPSYNEQF
v_call: TRBV7-9; j_call: TRBJ1-2; cdr3_aa: ASSPQPGEGGYT
v_call: TRBV2; j_call: TRBJ2-2; cdr3_aa: ASTDRANTGELF
v_call: TRBV2; j_call: TRBJ2-1; cdr3_aa: ASSERGYEQF
v_call: TRBV10-3; j_call: TRBJ1-5; cdr3_aa: AISGNNQPQH